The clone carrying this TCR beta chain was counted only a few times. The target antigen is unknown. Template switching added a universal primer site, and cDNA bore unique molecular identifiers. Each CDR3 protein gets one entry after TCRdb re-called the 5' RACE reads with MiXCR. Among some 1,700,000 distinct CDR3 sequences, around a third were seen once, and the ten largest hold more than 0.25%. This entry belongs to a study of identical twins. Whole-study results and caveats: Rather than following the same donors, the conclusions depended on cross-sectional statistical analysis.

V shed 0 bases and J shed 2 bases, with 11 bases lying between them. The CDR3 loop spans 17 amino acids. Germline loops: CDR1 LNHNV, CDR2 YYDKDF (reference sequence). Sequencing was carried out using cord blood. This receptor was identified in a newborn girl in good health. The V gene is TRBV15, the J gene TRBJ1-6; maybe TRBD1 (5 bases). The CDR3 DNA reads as TGTGCCACCAGCAGAGATATGGGGGGAACCTATAATTCACCCCTCCACTTT. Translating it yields CATSRDMGGTYNSPLHF.